These 23 T cell receptor beta chains came from one sample sequenced in a study of pediatric ulcerative colitis. Libraries were prepared by immunoSEQ multiplex PCR; TCRdb keeps only in-frame clonotypes and omits some of them. The sample has roughly 30,000 clones; around 80% are singletons. Sequencing was performed on blood. These receptors all stem from a boy younger than 18 with severe ulcerative colitis.

The chain carries TRBV28 and TRBJ2-1, with D unclear. The CDR3 loop spans 15 amino acids. Germline loops: CDR1 MDHEN, CDR2 SYDVKM. V was cut by 7 bases and J by 3 bases, with 16 bases left in between. The CDR3 DNA reads as TGTGCCAGCATTGGGCATCCGAAAGTCTACAATGAGCAGTTCTTC. Translating gives CASIGHPKVYNEQFF.

The chain has TRBV5-4 and TRBJ2-3, with no clear D. CDR3 length: 13 amino acids. Germline lookup yields CDR1 SGHNT and CDR2 YYREEE (reference sequence). V was shortened by 0 bases and J by 6 bases, with 8 bases between the two germline ends. The CDR3 is CASSLAPEDTQYF. DNA of the CDR3: TGTGCCAGCAGCTTGGCCCCGGAGGATACGCAGTATTTT.

The V and J genes are TRBV11-2 and TRBJ1-4; perhaps TRBD1 as D (5 bases). With 2 bases removed from V and 7 bases from J, the gap between germline ends came to 14 bases. The CDR3 covers 15 residues. CDR1 and CDR2 from the germline V gene are SGHAT and FQNNGV. The CDR3 sequence is CASSLIVGGGEKLFF. CDR3 in DNA: TGTGCCAGCAGCTTAATAGTGGGGGGAGGTGAAAAACTGTTTTTT.

This chain links TRBV29-1 with TRBJ1-2; 7 bases are shared with TRBD1. The V segment lost 0 bases and the J segment 7 bases; nucleotides outside the gene matches: 11. The CDR3 is 15 residues long. Germline CDR1 reads SQVTM; CDR2 reads ANQGSEA. CDR3 DNA sequence: TGCAGCGTTGAAGACAGGGGGGTATTGTCGAGTGGCTACACCTTC. Translating gives CSVEDRGVLSSGYTF.

The rearrangement joins TRBV18 to TRBJ2-7, with 7 bases lining up with TRBD1. With 6 bases clipped from V and 2 bases from J, the junction kept 13 bases outside the gene matches. Germline CDR1 KGHSH, CDR2 LQKENI. The CDR3 extends over 16 amino acids. The CDR3: CASSPRGGRTAYEQYF. Written as DNA, the CDR3 is TGTGCCAGCTCCCCTAGAGGGGGCAGGACCGCCTACGAGCAGTACTTC.

CDR3 in amino acids: CASSTYHSSREAFF. CDR3 DNA sequence: TGTGCCAGCAGCACTTACCACAGTTCCCGTGAAGCTTTCTTT. The J gene is TRBJ1-1, the V gene TRBV7-9; no clear D gene. The CDR3 has 14 residues. Looked up from germline, CDR1 is SEHNR and CDR2 is FQNEAQ (reference sequence). The ends were cut back, 5 bases at V and 7 bases at J, with 17 bases in the middle.

V gene TRBV6-5 combines with J gene TRBJ1-6; D is ambiguous. Germline lookup yields CDR1 MNHEY and CDR2 SVGAGI. This CDR3 has 12 amino acids. V was pared by 4 bases and J by 10 bases, with 8 bases between. CDR3 amino acids: CASSSNESPLHF. The CDR3 DNA is TGTGCCAGCAGTTCCAATGAATCACCCCTCCACTTT.

The V gene is TRBV6-5, the J gene TRBJ1-4, with TRBD1 matching over 10 bases. The junction had 5 bases not matched to a gene; V was cut back by 2 bases and J by 5 bases. The CDR3 loop spans 16 amino acids. Germline CDR1 is MNHEY and CDR2 is SVGAGI. CDR3: CASSYRAGQGNEKLFF. CDR3 sequence (DNA): TGTGCCAGCAGTTACCGAGCGGGACAGGGGAATGAAAAACTGTTTTTT.

DNA for the CDR3: TGTGCCAGCCGAGACCCCCTCTCTGGAAACACCATATATTTT. Its protein product is CASRDPLSGNTIYF. This chain uses TRBV19 with TRBJ1-3; D is uncertain. The germline V gene has CDR1 LNHDA and CDR2 SQIVND (reference sequence). V gave up 9 bases and J gave up 0 bases, with 12 bases separating them. This CDR3 is 14 amino acids long.

The rearrangement links TRBV28 to TRBJ1-6; TRBD1 aligns across 10 bases. V shed 6 bases and J 9 bases; nucleotides not matched to a gene: 14. The germline gives CDR1 MDHEN, CDR2 SYDVKM. The CDR3 spans 17 residues. CDR3 protein: CASSPTRGTGVGSPLHF. DNA for the CDR3: TGTGCCAGCAGCCCAACTCGAGGGACAGGGGTCGGTTCACCCCTCCACTTT.

V gene TRBV19 combines with J gene TRBJ2-7; the match to TRBD1 covers 10 bases. Per the germline V gene, CDR1 is LNHDA and CDR2 is SQIVND (reference sequence). J was trimmed by 6 bases and V by 4 bases; bases with no gene match: 3. This CDR3 comprises 13 residues. The CDR3 loop is CASSKGQGFEQYF. The CDR3 nucleotides read TGTGCCAGTAGTAAGGGACAGGGGTTCGAGCAGTACTTC.

CDR3 bases: TGTGCCAGCAGTTACTCGGCAGGCACTGAAGCTTTCTTT. It yields the protein CASSYSAGTEAFF. This chain joins TRBV6-6 and TRBJ1-1, with unresolved D. The CDR3 consists of 13 residues. The V gene lost 0 bases and the J gene lost 4 bases, with 6 bases spanning the gap. CDR1 is MNHNY and CDR2 is SVGAGI in the germline V gene (reference sequence).

A few counts support this clone. The CDR3 DNA follows: TGTGCCAGCAGTTCCCTCTACTATGGCTACACCTTC. Amino acids: CASSSLYYGYTF. V and J are TRBV6-1 and TRBJ1-2, with D uncertain. The V gene's germline CDR1 is MNHNS and CDR2 SASEGT. The CDR3 runs 12 residues. The V and J ends lost 5 bases and 3 bases respectively, with 7 bases between them.

The genes are TRBV2 and TRBJ2-5, with D possibly being TRBD2 (5 bases). The CDR3 is 14 amino acids. Between the trimmed V and J ends, which lost 2 bases and 6 bases, there was a span of 13 bases. Germline values: CDR1 SNHLY, CDR2 FYNNEI. CDR3 sequence reads: CASSEWTAGKTQYF. The CDR3 nucleotides read TGTGCCAGCAGTGAATGGACTGCCGGCAAGACCCAGTACTTC.

This clone appeared a few times. This chain connects TRBV5-1 to TRBJ1-2, with D perhaps TRBD1 (6 bases). V was trimmed by 2 bases and J by 7 bases, leaving 18 bases between them. Germline lookup yields CDR1 SGHRS and CDR2 YFSETQ. The CDR3 covers 15 residues. The CDR3 is CASSLWALPRGGYTF. In nucleotides, the CDR3 is TGCGCCAGCAGCTTATGGGCTCTCCCCAGGGGTGGCTACACCTTC.

The genes are TRBV5-1 and TRBJ2-3; D possibly matches TRBD1 or TRBD2 (5 bases each). CDR1 is SGHRS, CDR2 YFSETQ, per germline. V dropped 4 bases and J dropped 6 bases, with 15 bases sitting between them. This CDR3 region has 14 residues. CDR3 residues: CASSQGSSGDTQYF. The CDR3, as DNA: TGCGCCAGCAGCCAGGGTTCCTCGGGGGATACGCAGTATTTT.

J is TRBJ2-1 and V is TRBV13; TRBD2 matches 10 bases. Germline CDR1 reads PRHDT; CDR2 reads FYEKMQ (reference sequence). The CDR3 is made up of 17 amino acids. With V trimmed by 5 bases and J by 0 bases, 7 bases remained unmatched. CDR3 nucleotide sequence: TGTGCCAGCAGCGCCACTGCTAGCGGGAGCTCCTACAATGAGCAGTTCTTC. It encodes CASSATASGSSYNEQFF.

The chain links TRBV11-2 to TRBJ2-3, with TRBD2 identical over 11 bases. The V gene end was trimmed by 7 bases and the J gene end by 7 bases; junction bases not matched to a gene: 10. The CDR3 is made up of 15 amino acids. The germline V gene encodes CDR1 SGHAT and CDR2 FQNNGV. This CDR3 reads CASTISGGAPNTQYF. The CDR3 coding sequence is TGTGCCAGCACCATTAGCGGGGGGGCCCCGAATACGCAGTATTTT.

The genes are TRBV27 and TRBJ2-3; D not resolved. CDR1 MNHEY and CDR2 SMNVEV come from the germline V gene (reference sequence). The CDR3 totals 13 residues. Trimming stripped 6 bases from V and 4 bases from J, with 11 bases between. As DNA, the CDR3 is TGTGCCAGCAGCATCCAGGATTCAGATACGCAGTATTTT. Protein product: CASSIQDSDTQYF.

This chain uses TRBV6-7 with TRBJ1-1; D ambiguous. TRBV6-7 is an ORF; its function is uncertain. The CDR3 consists of 10 residues. DNA of the CDR3: TGTGCGTTGGGAGGTACTGAAGCTTTCTTT. It yields the protein CALGGTEAFF.

The rearrangement joins TRBV11-2 to TRBJ1-3; D not resolved. Trimming stripped 4 bases from V and 0 bases from J, with 10 bases between. The germline CDR1 and CDR2 sequences are SGHAT and FQNNGV. This CDR3 spans 15 amino acids. The CDR3 spells CASSSLTISGNTIYF. The CDR3 nucleotides read TGTGCCAGCAGCTCTCTAACGATCTCTGGAAACACCATATATTTT.

The rearrangement joins TRBV5-6 to TRBJ2-6; D gene unclear. The CDR3 contains 18 residues. CDR1 SGHDT and CDR2 YYEEEE come from the germline V gene. Trimming pared 0 bases from V and 0 bases from J, leaving 13 bases between. The CDR3 protein is CASSLVGLLHSGANVLTF. The CDR3 DNA sequence: TGTGCCAGCAGCTTGGTAGGGCTTCTTCACTCTGGGGCCAACGTCCTGACTTTC. Full variable domain (outside the CDR3, taken from reference TRBV5-6 and TRBJ2-6): DAGVTQSPTHLIKTRGQQVTLRCSPKSGHDTVSWYQQALGQGPQFIFQYYEEEERQRGNFPDRFSGHQFPNYSSELNVNALLLGDSALYLCASSLVGLLHSGANVLTFGAGSRLTVL.

The rearrangement links TRBV30 to TRBJ1-1; 8 bases map to TRBD1. This CDR3 spans 15 amino acids. Germline V gives CDR1 GTSNPN, CDR2 SVGIG (reference sequence). V shed 2 bases, J shed 7 bases, and the junction held 12 bases outside the gene matches. CDR3 in amino acids: CAWSSQGAAGGEAFF. As DNA, the CDR3 is TGTGCCTGGAGTAGCCAGGGGGCCGCGGGCGGTGAAGCTTTCTTT.